One sample yielded the 19 T cell receptor beta chains listed below, sequenced in a study of shared clonotypes between healthy human individuals. Libraries were prepared by immunoSEQ multiplex PCR; TCRdb keeps only in-frame clonotypes and omits some of them. Among 450,000 to 500,000 clones listed, around 80% were seen once. The specimen was PBMCs. All receptors derive from a middle-aged woman in good health. Some clones in this sample may be carry-over from other donors' samples.

This clone came up once. The gene calls are TRBV18 and TRBJ2-3; TRBD2 aligns across 7 bases. This CDR3 region has 17 residues. V lost 4 bases, J lost 3 bases, and 13 bases stayed unmatched. The germline CDR1 and CDR2 sequences are KGHSH and LQKENI. The CDR3 is CASSHLPLAGVTDTQYF. In nucleotides, the CDR3 is TGTGCCAGCTCACACCTCCCTCTCGCGGGAGTTACAGATACGCAGTATTTT.

This chain connects TRBV6-6 to TRBJ2-1; 11 bases match TRBD2. The V and J ends lost 8 bases and 6 bases, in that order; junction bases with no gene match: 6. The CDR3 extends over 14 amino acids. The germline V gene has CDR1 MNHNY and CDR2 SVGAGI (reference sequence). In nucleotides, the CDR3 is TGTGCCAGCTACCGACTAGCGGGAACCAATGAGCAGTTCTTC. Amino acids: CASYRLAGTNEQFF.

The V call is TRBV29-1, the J call TRBJ1-2; 7 nucleotides line up with TRBD1. Germline loops: CDR1 SQVTM, CDR2 ANQGSEA. This CDR3 is 13 amino acids long. V dropped 4 bases and J dropped 7; count of bases not matched to a gene: 9. The CDR3 sequence: CSVARGGGSGYTF. Here the CDR3 DNA reads TGCAGCGTTGCCCGTGGAGGGGGCAGTGGCTACACCTTC.

The genes are TRBV18 and TRBJ2-7; tentatively, D is TRBD2 (5 bases). Per germline, CDR1 KGHSH and CDR2 LQKENI. The CDR3 runs 15 residues. Trimming shortened V by 1 base and J by 1 base, and 11 bases separated the two germline ends. The CDR3 bases are TGTGCCAGCTCACCACTAGAGGGAAGATCCTACGAGCAGTACTTC. This translates into CASSPLEGRSYEQYF.

Points on this clone: Other DNA sequences in the sample encode the same CDR3. V is TRBV27 and J is TRBJ2-2; D is ambiguous. Between the trimmed V and J ends, which lost 2 bases and 0 bases, there was a span of 7 bases. Germline V gene lookup returns CDR1 MNHEY and CDR2 SMNVEV (reference sequence). The CDR3 loop spans 15 amino acids. CDR3 DNA sequence: TGTGCCAGCAGTTTAAGAGGTTCGAACACCGGGGAGCTGTTTTTT. Translating it yields CASSLRGSNTGELFF.

CDR3: CASSPGQGEREQYF. The CDR3 region has the DNA TGTGCCAGCAGTCCCGGACAGGGGGAGAGGGAGCAGTACTTC. The chain combines TRBV27 with TRBJ2-7; 10 bases fit TRBD1. In germline, CDR1 is MNHEY, CDR2 SMNVEV (reference sequence). The CDR3 extends over 14 amino acids. The J segment lost 7 bases and the V segment lost 5 bases, leaving 8 bases of the junction unmatched.

This chain joins TRBV7-9 and TRBJ2-1; no firm D call. V shed 3 bases and J shed 8 bases, with 11 bases lying between them. This CDR3 region has 13 residues. Germline CDR1 SEHNR, CDR2 FQNEAQ (reference sequence). CDR3 sequence (DNA): TGTGCCAGCAGCTTTCGACATGGCCATGAGCAGTTCTTC. It codes for CASSFRHGHEQFF.

V gene TRBV7-8 combines with J gene TRBJ1-1; D is possibly TRBD1 (5 bases). This CDR3 has 16 residues. Germline values: CDR1 SGHVS, CDR2 FQNEAQ. Trimming stripped 5 bases from V and 5 bases from J, with 21 bases between. Here the CDR3 DNA reads TGTGCCAGCAGCCGTGGAAGGGGTGTGGTAATGACTGAAGCTTTCTTT. This codes for CASSRGRGVVMTEAFF.

The V and J genes are TRBV7-8 and TRBJ2-7, with a possible D match to TRBD1 (6 bases). The V gene's germline CDR1 is SGHVS and CDR2 FQNEAQ. CDR3 length equals 14 residues. Trimming took off 4 bases at V and 3 bases at J, with 13 bases between the two ends. CDR3 nucleotide sequence: TGTGCCAGCAGCTCTACAGGGTACTTCTACGAGCAGTACTTC. Protein: CASSSTGYFYEQYF.

The gene calls are TRBV2 and TRBJ2-2, with D hard to call. Trimming pared 3 bases from V and 7 bases from J, leaving 12 bases between. CDR1 and CDR2 from the germline V gene are SNHLY and FYNNEI. This CDR3 comprises 14 residues. The CDR3 here is CASSDPGLGGELFF. In nucleotides, the CDR3 is TGTGCCAGCAGTGATCCTGGGTTGGGCGGGGAGCTGTTTTTT.

The chain employs TRBV7-2 and TRBJ2-5; D is ambiguous. Trimming cost V 5 bases and J 5 bases, with 12 bases left between them. CDR3 length: 13 amino acids. CDR1 SGHTA and CDR2 FQGNSA come from the germline V gene. The CDR3 loop reads CASSAREPETQYF. CDR3 sequence (DNA): TGTGCCAGCAGCGCAAGGGAACCGGAGACCCAGTACTTC.

The CDR3 DNA is TGTGCCAGCAGCCTGCAGATAGCCAAAAACATTCAGTACTTC. Protein: CASSLQIAKNIQYF. The chain carries TRBV5-4 and TRBJ2-4; no definite D call. The germline V gene has CDR1 SGHNT and CDR2 YYREEE (reference sequence). The germline V and J ends were trimmed by 4 bases and 0 bases, with 8 bases remaining between them. The CDR3 loop spans 14 amino acids.

The chain joins TRBV28 to TRBJ1-5, with TRBD1 as a possible D gene (5 bases). Germline V CDR1 and CDR2: MDHEN, SYDVKM. The CDR3 spans 16 residues. Trimming shortened V by 4 bases and J by 2 bases, and 15 bases separated the two germline ends. The CDR3 loop reads CASSYYRRVGNQPQHF. The CDR3 DNA reads TGTGCCAGCAGTTACTACAGGAGGGTTGGCAATCAGCCCCAGCATTTT.

The chain employs TRBV11-3 and TRBJ2-1; D could derive from TRBD1 or TRBD2 (5 bases each). V lost 0 bases, J lost 2 bases, and 11 bases lay in between. The CDR3 is made up of 16 amino acids. CDR1 and CDR2 from the germline V gene are SGHNT and YENEEA. CDR3 amino acids: CASSLEGTGAYNEQFF. The CDR3 DNA is TGTGCCAGCAGCTTAGAAGGGACGGGCGCCTACAATGAGCAGTTCTTC.

This clone was counted a few times. This chain joins TRBV29-1 and TRBJ1-1; D unclear. The V gene's germline CDR1 is SQVTM and CDR2 ANQGSEA. V shed 7 bases and J shed 0 bases, with 18 bases lying between them. The CDR3 totals 15 residues. CDR3 protein: CSASPGWAMNTEAFF. CDR3 nucleotides: TGCAGCGCCTCCCCGGGTTGGGCGATGAACACTGAAGCTTTCTTT. The full variable domain, with the rest looked up from reference TRBV29-1 and TRBJ1-1, is SAVISQKPSRDICQRGTSLTIQCQVDSQVTMMFWYRQQPGQSLTLIATANQGSEATYESGFVIDKFPISRPNLTFSTLTVSNMSPEDSSIYLCSASPGWAMNTEAFFGQGTRLTVV.

The genes are TRBV19 and TRBJ2-1; D not certain. The ends were cut back, 3 bases at V and 8 bases at J, with 8 bases in the middle. Germline CDR1 reads LNHDA; CDR2 reads SQIVND (reference sequence). This CDR3 region has 12 residues. The CDR3 DNA is TGTGCCAGTAGTATCGTTGAGGATGAGCAGTTCTTC. This codes for CASSIVEDEQFF.

The chain uses TRBV5-1 and TRBJ2-3, with TRBD2 identical over 8 bases. Trimming removed 7 bases from V and 0 bases from J; junction bases left unmatched: 7. The CDR3 runs 15 residues. Germline V CDR1 and CDR2: SGHRS, YFSETQ. The CDR3 reads CASGQLAVSTDTQYF. DNA for the CDR3: TGCGCCAGCGGACAACTAGCGGTTAGCACAGATACGCAGTATTTT.

The rearrangement uses TRBV7-8 and TRBJ1-2, with no clear D. Trimming stripped 2 bases from V and 3 bases from J, with 7 bases between. In germline, CDR1 is SGHVS, CDR2 FQNEAQ. CDR3 length: 13 residues. The CDR3: CASSLSGDYGYTF. In DNA, the CDR3 is TGTGCCAGCAGCTTAAGTGGAGACTATGGCTACACCTTC.

The genes are TRBV4-2 and TRBJ2-2; 8 bases are a match to TRBD2. The ends lost 4 bases at V and 7 bases at J; junction bases unmatched: 11. The CDR3 runs 16 residues. The germline CDR1 and CDR2 sequences are LGHNA and YNFKEQ. The CDR3 reads CASSPRGGRMVGELFF. The CDR3 coding sequence is TGTGCCAGCAGCCCACGAGGCGGGAGGATGGTCGGGGAGCTGTTTTTT.